This section outlines one T cell receptor beta chain sequence together with its context. TCRdb keeps only in-frame clones here, not all; method: immunoSEQ multiplex PCR. The sample contains around 250,000 clones, 80% to 90% of which appear only once. This entry is derived from a study of blood T cell repertoires in COVID-19. In assigning cohorts, the study relied on participant-reported clinical history. Germline V gene sequence: CDR1 MDHEN, CDR2 SYDVKM. Trimming cost V 2 bases and J 9 bases; bases outside gene matches: 10. The CDR3 spans 16 residues. The chain employs TRBV28 and TRBJ2-1, with 10 bases fitting TRBD2. Material for sequencing was PBMCs or T cells enriched from blood (not recorded which). This receptor was identified in a woman in her 50s who had recovered from COVID-19. CDR3 region: CASSLGMSGGVSEQFF. The CDR3, as DNA: TGTGCCAGCAGTTTAGGTATGAGCGGGGGGGTGAGTGAGCAGTTCTTC. Supplemented by reference TRBV28 and TRBJ2-1, the full variable domain reads DVKVTQSSRYLVKRTGEKVFLECVQDMDHENMFWYRQDPGLGLRLIYFSYDVKMKEKGDIPEGYSVSREKKERFSLILESASTNQTSMYLCASSLGMSGGVSEQFFGPGTRLTVL.